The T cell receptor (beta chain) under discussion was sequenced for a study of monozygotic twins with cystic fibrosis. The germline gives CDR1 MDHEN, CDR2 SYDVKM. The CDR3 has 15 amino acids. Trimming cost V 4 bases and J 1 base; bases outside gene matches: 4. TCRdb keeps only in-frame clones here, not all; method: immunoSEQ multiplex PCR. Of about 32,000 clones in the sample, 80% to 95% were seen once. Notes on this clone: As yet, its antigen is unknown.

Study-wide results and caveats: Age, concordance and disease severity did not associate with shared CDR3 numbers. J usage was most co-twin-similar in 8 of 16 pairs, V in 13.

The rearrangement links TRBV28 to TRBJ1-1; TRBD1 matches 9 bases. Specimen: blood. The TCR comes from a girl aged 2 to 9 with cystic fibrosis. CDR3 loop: CASSSRQGENTEAFF. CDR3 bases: TGTGCCAGCAGTTCCCGACAGGGGGAGAACACTGAAGCTTTCTTT.